The rows below give T cell receptor beta chains drawn from one sample of a study of shared clonotypes between healthy human individuals. This table comes from immunoSEQ multiplex PCR, and its TCRdb copy is limited to in-frame clones, with some not included. The sample has about 1.5 million clones, about 98% seen once. Input material: naive CD4+ T cells sorted from blood. The receptors derive from a man aged 25-40 years in good health. Both conserved end residues are part of each CDR3. D genes are given only for firm matches. Clone size appears in some rows only: once, few, many, or a class for an expanded clone.

V: TRBV6-1; J: TRBJ1-4; size: -; D: TRBD1; DNA: TGTGCCAGCAGCGGACAGGGGGCCGGATTATCTTTGTTTTTT; CDR3: CASSGQGAGLSLFF
V: TRBV18; J: TRBJ2-1; size: -; D: TRBD2; DNA: TGTGCCAGCTCACCACCTCCTAGCGGGAGGCAGGATGAGCAGTTCTTC; CDR3: CASSPPPSGRQDEQFF
V: TRBV5-1; J: TRBJ2-5; size: -; D: TRBD2; DNA: TGCGCCAGCAGCCCCGGGGTAGCGGGCCCCCTGGGGGAGACCCAGTACTTC; CDR3: CASSPGVAGPLGETQYF
V: TRBV5-5; J: TRBJ2-1; size: -; D: -; DNA: TGTGCCAGTGGCTCGAGCGTGAGGGAGCAGTTCTTC; CDR3: CASGSSVREQFF
V: TRBV6-1; J: TRBJ2-5; size: -; D: TRBD1; DNA: TGTGCCAGCAGTGAAGCAGGGGGCAGTTGGCAGACCCAGTACTTC; CDR3: CASSEAGGSWQTQYF
V: TRBV2; J: TRBJ1-5; size: -; D: -; DNA: TGTGCCAGCACCCTCTGGGGAAATCAGCCCCAGCATTTT; CDR3: CASTLWGNQPQHF
V: TRBV4-1; J: TRBJ2-1; size: -; D: TRBD2; DNA: TGCGCCAGCAGCCAACAAATCCTAGCGGGAGGGCCCTATGAGCAGTTCTTC; CDR3: CASSQQILAGGPYEQFF
V: TRBV10-3; J: TRBJ2-5; size: -; D: TRBD1; DNA: TGTGCCATCAGGGAGACAGGGGATGAGACCCAGTACTTC; CDR3: CAIRETGDETQYF
V: TRBV5-1; J: TRBJ1-1; size: -; D: TRBD1; DNA: TGCGCCAGCGGGGACAGGGGGAAGAACACTGAAGCTTTCTTT; CDR3: CASGDRGKNTEAFF
V: TRBV2; J: TRBJ1-2; size: -; D: -; DNA: TGTGCCAGCAGTGAGAAATTTTTGGGGCCGGTTGTGAGCTACACCTTC; CDR3: CASSEKFLGPVVSYTF
V: TRBV30; J: TRBJ1-2; size: -; D: -; DNA: TGTGCCTGGAGTGTACAGCTCGGGACAAGCGTGGGGGGCTACACCTTC; CDR3: CAWSVQLGTSVGGYTF
V: TRBV5-1; J: TRBJ2-3; size: -; D: TRBD2; DNA: TGCGCCAGCAGCTTTGGACTAGCGGGAGTATCAGATACGCAGTATTTT; CDR3: CASSFGLAGVSDTQYF
V: TRBV11-2; J: TRBJ2-1; size: -; D: -; DNA: TGTGCCAGCAGCTCTGGGGGGAGCTCCTACAATGAGCAGTTCTTC; CDR3: CASSSGGSSYNEQFF
V: TRBV15; J: TRBJ2-1; size: -; D: -; DNA: TGTGCCACCAGCAGAGGTGGCAGCAGCTCCTACAATGAGCAGTTCTTC; CDR3: CATSRGGSSSYNEQFF
V: TRBV28; J: TRBJ2-5; size: -; D: -; DNA: TGTGCCAGCAGTTTGGCCCCCCTGGGGAGGATTCAAGAGACCCAGTACTTC; CDR3: CASSLAPLGRIQETQYF
V: TRBV10-2; J: TRBJ2-1; size: -; D: TRBD2; DNA: TGCGCCAGCAGTGACCAACTAGCGTCAAGCTCCTACAATGAGCAGTTCTTC; CDR3: CASSDQLASSSYNEQFF
V: TRBV2; J: TRBJ2-5; size: -; D: -; DNA: TGTGCCAGCAGTGACCAGGGTCAAGAGACCCAGTACTTC; CDR3: CASSDQGQETQYF
V: TRBV2; J: TRBJ2-5; size: -; D: -; DNA: TGTGCCAGCGACGAGAAAGGGTCGGGGGAGACCCAGTACTTC; CDR3: CASDEKGSGETQYF
V: TRBV10-3; J: TRBJ1-4; size: -; D: -; DNA: TGTGCCATCAGTGAGTTCTCACGCGCAACTAATGAAAAACTGTTTTTT; CDR3: CAISEFSRATNEKLFF
V: TRBV19; J: TRBJ1-4; size: -; D: -; DNA: TGTGCCAGTAGACGGGAGGCAGCAACTAATGAAAAACTGTTTTTT; CDR3: CASRREAATNEKLFF
V: TRBV18; J: TRBJ1-3; size: -; D: TRBD1; DNA: TGTGCCAGCTCACCCCGGACAGGGGGCTCTTTCTCTGGAAACACCATATATTTT; CDR3: CASSPRTGGSFSGNTIYF
V: TRBV5-4; J: TRBJ1-5; size: -; D: -; DNA: TGTGCCAGCAGCTCGCCCCAGGGGCCCCAGCATTTT; CDR3: CASSSPQGPQHF
V: TRBV9; J: TRBJ2-1; size: -; D: -; DNA: TGTGCCAGCAGCGTAGAACTAGCAAACCCTAATGAGCAGTTCTTC; CDR3: CASSVELANPNEQFF
V: TRBV4-2; J: TRBJ1-1; size: -; D: -; DNA: TGTGCCAGCAGCCAAGATGTGGAGAGGACTGAAGCTTTCTTT; CDR3: CASSQDVERTEAFF
V: TRBV4-1; J: TRBJ1-3; size: -; D: -; DNA: TGCGCCAGCAGCCAAGAGTTTTGGAACACCATATATTTT; CDR3: CASSQEFWNTIYF
V: TRBV7-3; J: TRBJ2-7; size: once; D: TRBD2; DNA: TGTGCCAGCAGCTCCGGCCCGGCTAGCGGGACGGGGGAGCAGTACTTC; CDR3: CASSSGPASGTGEQYF
V: TRBV18; J: TRBJ1-4; size: -; D: -; DNA: TGTGCCAGCTCCCCAAACAGTGCCTTCTCGGGAAAACTGTTTTTT; CDR3: CASSPNSAFSGKLFF
V: TRBV6-1; J: TRBJ2-5; size: -; D: TRBD2; DNA: TGTGCCAGCAGTGAAAGGCCTAGCGGGAGGGCTAAACAAGAGACCCAGTACTTC; CDR3: CASSERPSGRAKQETQYF
V: TRBV7-8; J: TRBJ2-7; size: -; D: -; DNA: TGTGCCAGCCACGACTCTGGGGAGCAGTACTTC; CDR3: CASHDSGEQYF
V: TRBV7-8; J: TRBJ2-5; size: -; D: TRBD1; DNA: TGTGCCAGCAGCTTAGACAGGGGCCCGTCAGAGACCCAGTACTTC; CDR3: CASSLDRGPSETQYF
V: TRBV7-8; J: TRBJ2-7; size: -; D: -; DNA: TGTGCCAGCAGCTTAGCCGGTTGGGTCCACGAGCAGTACTTC; CDR3: CASSLAGWVHEQYF
V: TRBV5-4; J: TRBJ2-3; size: -; D: TRBD1; DNA: TGTGCCAGCAGCCCGGGACAGGGTACAGATACGCAGTATTTT; CDR3: CASSPGQGTDTQYF
V: TRBV11-2; J: TRBJ2-5; size: -; D: -; DNA: TGTGCCAGCAGCTTAGGACTAGGACTTGGAGAGACCCAGTACTTC; CDR3: CASSLGLGLGETQYF
V: TRBV20-1; J: TRBJ1-6; size: -; D: -; DNA: TGCAGTGCTTCACGGGGGTCACCCCTCCACTTT; CDR3: CSASRGSPLHF
V: TRBV13; J: TRBJ2-1; size: -; D: -; DNA: TGTGCCAGCAGCTCCTACAAGAATGAGCAGTTCTTC; CDR3: CASSSYKNEQFF
V: TRBV7-9; J: TRBJ2-7; size: -; D: -; DNA: TGTGCCAGCAGATTAGGAGGGGGAAGCTCCTACGAGCAGTACTTC; CDR3: CASRLGGGSSYEQYF
V: TRBV9; J: TRBJ2-7; size: -; D: TRBD2; DNA: TGTGCCAGCAGCGAGAATAGCGGGATCCCACCGGGCGAGCAGTACTTC; CDR3: CASSENSGIPPGEQYF
V: TRBV5-5; J: TRBJ2-5; size: -; D: -; DNA: TGTGCCAGCAGCTTGGGCCCAGGGATAGAGACCCAGTACTTC; CDR3: CASSLGPGIETQYF
V: TRBV18; J: TRBJ2-5; size: -; D: TRBD2; DNA: TGTGCCAGCTCACCCAGGACTAGCGGGGGGGAGACCCAGTACTTC; CDR3: CASSPRTSGGETQYF
V: TRBV6-1; J: TRBJ2-7; size: -; D: -; DNA: TGTGCCAGCAAAATCAAGGGGAGTGTCGGAGAGCAGTACTTC; CDR3: CASKIKGSVGEQYF
V: TRBV29-1; J: TRBJ2-7; size: -; D: -; DNA: TGCAGCGTGGGGGGACTGTACACGGGAGAGCAGTACTTC; CDR3: CSVGGLYTGEQYF
V: TRBV29-1; J: TRBJ1-1; size: -; D: -; DNA: TGCAGCAGCTTGAGGGGGGGGAACACTGAAGCTTTCTTT; CDR3: CSSLRGGNTEAFF
V: TRBV6-1; J: TRBJ1-4; size: -; D: TRBD1; DNA: TGTGCCAGCAGTGGCCGGGACAGGGGTAATGAAAAACTGTTTTTT; CDR3: CASSGRDRGNEKLFF
V: TRBV6-5; J: TRBJ2-2; size: -; D: TRBD1; DNA: TGTGCCAGCAGCGAAGACAGGGGACGGCTGTTTTTT; CDR3: CASSEDRGRLFF
V: TRBV10-1; J: TRBJ1-2; size: -; D: TRBD1; DNA: TGCGCCAGCAGCCCGGGACAGGGGGGTGGCTACACCTTC; CDR3: CASSPGQGGGYTF
V: TRBV29-1; J: TRBJ2-1; size: -; D: -; DNA: TGCAGCGCCGCGACAACGCGGTACAATGAGCAGTTCTTC; CDR3: CSAATTRYNEQFF
V: TRBV7-6; J: TRBJ2-2; size: -; D: TRBD2; DNA: TGTGCCAGCAGAAAAGCGGGAGAAACCGGGGAGCTGTTTTTT; CDR3: CASRKAGETGELFF
V: TRBV2; J: TRBJ2-7; size: -; D: -; DNA: TGTGCCAGCAGTGAAAACGGTTACGAGCAGTACTTC; CDR3: CASSENGYEQYF
V: TRBV5-1; J: TRBJ2-7; size: -; D: -; DNA: TGCGCCAGCAGTAGGGCGGGGAGGCAAGACTACGAGCAGTACTTC; CDR3: CASSRAGRQDYEQYF
V: TRBV28; J: TRBJ2-3; size: -; D: -; DNA: TGTGCCAGCAGTTTAATCGGGACTAGCACAGATACGCAGTATTTT; CDR3: CASSLIGTSTDTQYF
V: TRBV6-1; J: TRBJ2-7; size: -; D: TRBD2; DNA: TGTGCCAGCAATGAGCTAGCGGGAGGTCCTACCGGCCGCGAGCAGTACTTC; CDR3: CASNELAGGPTGREQYF
V: TRBV5-8; J: TRBJ1-2; size: once; D: -; DNA: TGTGCCAGCAGCCAAGGGTCCTGGGCAACCTATGGCTACACCTTC; CDR3: CASSQGSWATYGYTF
V: TRBV9; J: TRBJ2-2; size: -; D: -; DNA: TGTGCCAGCAGGATTCGGGGGAACACCGGGGAGCTGTTTTTT; CDR3: CASRIRGNTGELFF
V: TRBV10-3; J: TRBJ2-7; size: -; D: TRBD2; DNA: TGTGCCATCAGTGGCGGAAAGCGGGAGCTAACCTACGAGCAGTACTTC; CDR3: CAISGGKRELTYEQYF
V: TRBV30; J: TRBJ2-7; size: -; D: -; DNA: TGTGCCTGGGGGGGTGGACCGATTAGCGCCTACGAGCAGTACTTC; CDR3: CAWGGGPISAYEQYF